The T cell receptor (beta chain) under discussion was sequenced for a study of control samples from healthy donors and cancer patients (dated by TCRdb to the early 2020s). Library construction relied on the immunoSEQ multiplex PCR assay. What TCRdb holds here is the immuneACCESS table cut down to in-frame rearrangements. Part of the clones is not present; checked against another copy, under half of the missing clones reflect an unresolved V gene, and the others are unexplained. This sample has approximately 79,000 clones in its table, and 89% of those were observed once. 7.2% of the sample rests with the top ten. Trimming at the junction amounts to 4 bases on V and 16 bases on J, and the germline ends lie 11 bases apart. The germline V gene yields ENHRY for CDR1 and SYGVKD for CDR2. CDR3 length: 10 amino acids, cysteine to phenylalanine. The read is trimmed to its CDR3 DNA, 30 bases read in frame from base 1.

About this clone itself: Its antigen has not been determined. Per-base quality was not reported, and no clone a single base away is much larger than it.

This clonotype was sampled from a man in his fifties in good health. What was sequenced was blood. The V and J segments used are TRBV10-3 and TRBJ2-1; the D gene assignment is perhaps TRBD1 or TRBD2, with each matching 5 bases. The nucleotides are TGTGCCATCAGTGGGGGACCCCTATTCTTC. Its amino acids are CAISGGPLFF.